This T cell receptor (beta chain) was identified during a study of OX40 agonist ivuxolimab in advanced cancers. This CDR3 spans 14 amino acids. V gave up 5 bases and J gave up 12 bases; unmatched junction bases: 8. Per germline, CDR1 SGHTA and CDR2 FQGNSA. Method: immunoSEQ multiplex PCR; TCRdb's copy keeps in-frame clones and lacks some. Here the sample spans under 150,000 clones, around 87% being singletons. The sample in question was CD4+ or CD8+ T cells sorted from blood, obtained in a trial of the OX40 agonist ivuxolimab. The rearrangement uses TRBV7-2 and TRBJ2-1, with 12 positions matching TRBD2. The TCR comes from an adult with an advanced solid tumor such as melanoma, head and neck, liver or kidney cancer. The DNA for the CDR3 is TGTGCCAGCAGCCCAGGACTAGCGGGGACGGTGCAGTTCTTC. This gives the protein CASSPGLAGTVQFF.